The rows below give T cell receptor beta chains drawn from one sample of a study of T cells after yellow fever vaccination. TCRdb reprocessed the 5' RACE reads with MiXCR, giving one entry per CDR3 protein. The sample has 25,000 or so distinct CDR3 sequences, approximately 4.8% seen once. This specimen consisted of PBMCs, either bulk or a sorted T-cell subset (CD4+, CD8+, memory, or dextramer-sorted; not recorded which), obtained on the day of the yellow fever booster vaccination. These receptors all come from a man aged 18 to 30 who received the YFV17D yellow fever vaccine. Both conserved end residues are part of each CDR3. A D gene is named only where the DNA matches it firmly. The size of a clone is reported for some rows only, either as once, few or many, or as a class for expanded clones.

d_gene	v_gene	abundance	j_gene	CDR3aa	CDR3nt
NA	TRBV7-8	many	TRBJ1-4	CASSTGETRKLFF	TGTGCCAGCTCCACCGGAGAGACGAGAAAACTGTTTTTT
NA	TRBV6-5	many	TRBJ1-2	CASSYSAELSGYTF	TGTGCCAGCAGTTACTCGGCGGAGTTATCTGGCTACACCTTC
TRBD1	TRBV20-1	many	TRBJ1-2	CSATSQGDYGYTF	TGCAGTGCTACTTCACAGGGGGACTATGGCTACACCTTC
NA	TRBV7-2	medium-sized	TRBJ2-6	CASSLDFSGANVLTF	TGTGCCAGCAGCTTAGACTTTTCAGGGGCCAACGTCCTGACTTTC
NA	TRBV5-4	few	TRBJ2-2	CASSRGGGANTGELFF	TGTGCCAGCAGCCGTGGTGGAGGGGCAAACACCGGGGAGCTGTTTTTT
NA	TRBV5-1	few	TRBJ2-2	CASSLDIAGELFF	TGCGCCAGCAGCTTGGACATCGCCGGGGAGCTGTTTTTT
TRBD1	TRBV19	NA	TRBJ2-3	CASSTPRDRGGDTQYF	TGTGCCAGTAGTACGCCCCGAGACAGGGGTGGAGATACGCAGTATTTT
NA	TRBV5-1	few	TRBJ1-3	CASSLAGSNSGNTIYF	TGCGCCAGCAGCTTGGCCGGGTCCAACTCTGGAAACACCATATATTTT
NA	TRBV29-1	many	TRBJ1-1	CSVDSPENTEAFF	TGCAGCGTTGACTCCCCTGAGAACACTGAAGCTTTCTTT
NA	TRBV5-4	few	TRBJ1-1	CASSLEVWENTEAFF	TGTGCCAGCAGCTTGGAGGTGTGGGAGAACACTGAAGCTTTCTTT
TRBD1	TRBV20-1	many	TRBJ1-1	CSAPIPGQGQAFF	TGCAGTGCTCCAATTCCGGGACAGGGACAAGCTTTCTTT
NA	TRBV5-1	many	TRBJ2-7	CASSYDRNEQYF	TGCGCCAGCAGCTATGACCGTAACGAGCAGTACTTC
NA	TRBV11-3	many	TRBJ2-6	CASSLNSGQGANVLTF	TGTGCCAGCAGCTTAAACTCAGGGCAAGGGGCCAACGTCCTGACTTTC
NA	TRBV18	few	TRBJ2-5	CASSRGVEETQYF	TGTGCCAGCTCCCGGGGAGTTGAAGAGACCCAGTACTTC
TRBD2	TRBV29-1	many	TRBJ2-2	CSAVAGGKNTGELFF	TGCAGCGCAGTAGCGGGGGGAAAGAACACCGGGGAGCTGTTTTTT
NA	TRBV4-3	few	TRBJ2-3	CASSQGDGGGTDTQYF	TGCGCCAGCAGCCAGGGGGACGGCGGGGGCACAGATACGCAGTATTTT
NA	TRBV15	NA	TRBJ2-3	CATSRESLGGDTQYF	TGTGCCACCAGCAGAGAATCACTAGGGGGAGATACGCAGTATTTT
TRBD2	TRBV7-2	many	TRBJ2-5	CASSFIPSGLAPQYF	TGTGCCAGCAGCTTCATCCCCTCGGGACTAGCGCCCCAGTACTTC
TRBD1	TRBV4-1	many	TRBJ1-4	CASSQDPGTGAEKLFF	TGCGCCAGCAGCCAAGATCCCGGGACAGGGGCGGAAAAACTGTTTTTT
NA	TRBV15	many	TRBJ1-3	CATSGPGSGNTIYF	TGTGCCACCAGCGGACCGGGCTCTGGAAACACCATATATTTT
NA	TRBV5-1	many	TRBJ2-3	CASATFASTDTQYF	TGCGCCAGCGCAACATTCGCTAGCACAGATACGCAGTATTTT
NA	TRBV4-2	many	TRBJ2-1	CASSQDGETGYNEQFF	TGTGCCAGCAGCCAAGATGGGGAGACGGGGTACAATGAGCAGTTCTTC
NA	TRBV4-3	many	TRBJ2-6	CASTRGDSSSGANVLTF	TGCGCCAGCACCCGGGGGGACAGCAGCTCTGGGGCCAACGTCCTGACTTTC
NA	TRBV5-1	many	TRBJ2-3	CASSLRSTDTQYF	TGCGCCAGCAGCTTGCGCTCCACAGATACGCAGTATTTT
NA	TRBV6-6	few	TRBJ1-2	CASSYSGDGNYGYTF	TGTGCCAGCAGTTACAGCGGGGATGGAAACTATGGCTACACCTTC
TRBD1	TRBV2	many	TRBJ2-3	CASRGDRGSGDTQYF	TGTGCCAGCAGGGGGGACAGGGGATCCGGGGATACGCAGTATTTT
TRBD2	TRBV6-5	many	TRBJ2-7	CASSYTGRGGYSEQYF	TGTGCCAGCAGTTACACTGGACGGGGAGGGTATTCCGAGCAGTACTTC
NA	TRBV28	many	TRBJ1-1	CASSRRGLHPLNTEAFF	TGTGCCAGCAGCCGCAGGGGTCTCCACCCCTTGAACACTGAAGCTTTCTTT
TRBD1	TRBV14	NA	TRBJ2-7	CASSHFGGQVVHEQYF	TGTGCCAGCAGCCACTTTGGGGGACAGGTCGTACACGAGCAGTACTTC
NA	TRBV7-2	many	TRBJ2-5	CASRPTPNPAETQYF	TGTGCCAGCAGACCAACCCCTAATCCGGCAGAGACCCAGTACTTC
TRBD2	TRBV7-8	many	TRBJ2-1	CASSFRLAGGPNEQFF	TGTGCCAGCAGCTTCCGACTAGCGGGGGGGCCGAATGAGCAGTTCTTC
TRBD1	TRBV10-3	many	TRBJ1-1	CAISEQGVNTEAFF	TGTGCCATCAGTGAACAGGGGGTGAACACTGAAGCTTTCTTT
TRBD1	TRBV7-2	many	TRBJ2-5	CASSLADRMRTQYF	TGTGCCAGCAGCTTAGCGGACAGGATGCGGACCCAGTACTTC
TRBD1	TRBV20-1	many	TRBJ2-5	CSARGTGGTQYF	TGCAGTGCACGAGGGACAGGGGGTACCCAGTACTTC
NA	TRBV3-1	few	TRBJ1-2	CASSRSGDIYDGYTF	TGTGCCAGCAGCCGATCGGGGGATATCTACGATGGCTACACCTTC
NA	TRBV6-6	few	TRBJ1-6	CASSYPNRNSPLHF	TGTGCCAGCAGTTACCCCAACAGGAATTCACCCCTCCACTTT
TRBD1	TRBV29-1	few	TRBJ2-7	CSVVSVGTGAYEQYF	TGCAGCGTTGTCTCAGTGGGGACAGGCGCCTACGAGCAGTACTTC
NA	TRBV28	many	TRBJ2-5	CASTLRETQYF	TGTGCCAGCACCTTGCGAGAGACCCAGTACTTC
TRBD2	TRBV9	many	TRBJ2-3	CASSVSLGLAGDKTDTQYF	TGTGCCAGCAGCGTATCGTTAGGGCTAGCGGGGGATAAGACAGATACGCAGTATTTT
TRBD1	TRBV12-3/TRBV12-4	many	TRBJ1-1	CASSPQGAGNTEAFF	TGTGCCAGCAGTCCACAGGGGGCCGGGAACACTGAAGCTTTCTTT
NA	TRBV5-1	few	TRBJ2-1	CASSLGQSSFF	TGCGCCAGCAGCTTGGGGCAGAGCTCGTTCTTC
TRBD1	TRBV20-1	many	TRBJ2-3	CSARDRRGKTDTQYF	TGCAGTGCTAGAGACCGCAGGGGGAAAACAGATACGCAGTATTTT
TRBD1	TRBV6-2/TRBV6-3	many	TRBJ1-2	CASSRDPGTGSSGYTF	TGTGCCAGCAGTCGGGATCCCGGGACAGGGTCGAGCGGCTACACCTTC
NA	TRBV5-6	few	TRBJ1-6	CASSFRGAGNSPLHF	TGTGCCAGCAGCTTTCGGGGGGCAGGAAATTCACCCCTCCACTTT
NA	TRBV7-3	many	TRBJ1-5	CASSSGSNQPQHF	TGTGCCAGCAGCTCGGGAAGCAATCAGCCCCAGCATTTT
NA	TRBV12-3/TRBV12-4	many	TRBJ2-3	CASKGPFTDTQYF	TGTGCCAGCAAAGGACCGTTCACAGATACGCAGTATTTT
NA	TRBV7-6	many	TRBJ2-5	CASSSLSETQYF	TGTGCCAGCAGCTCTCTCTCGGAGACCCAGTACTTC
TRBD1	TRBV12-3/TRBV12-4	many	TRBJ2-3	CASSDGTGGFKDTQYF	TGTGCCAGCAGTGACGGGACAGGGGGATTCAAGGATACGCAGTATTTT
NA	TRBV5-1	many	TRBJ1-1	CASSFWTAGLNTEAFF	TGCGCCAGCAGCTTCTGGACGGCAGGACTGAACACTGAAGCTTTCTTT
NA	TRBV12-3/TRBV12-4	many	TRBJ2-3	CASSLYPDTQYF	TGTGCCAGCAGTTTGTATCCAGATACGCAGTATTTT
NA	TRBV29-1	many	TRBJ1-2	CSVEYRVGVFDGYTF	TGCAGCGTTGAATACAGGGTAGGAGTCTTCGATGGCTACACCTTC
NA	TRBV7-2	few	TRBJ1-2	CASSLARRQSYGYTF	TGTGCCAGCAGCTTAGCGCGGAGACAGTCCTATGGCTACACCTTC
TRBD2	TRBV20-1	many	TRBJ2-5	CSARGIAGAQQETQYF	TGCAGTGCTAGAGGGATAGCGGGGGCCCAACAAGAGACCCAGTACTTC
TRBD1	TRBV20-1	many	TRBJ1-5	CSARGPGDRGGALYSNQPQHF	TGCAGTGCTCGAGGGCCAGGGGACAGGGGTGGGGCGCTCTATAGCAATCAGCCCCAGCATTTT
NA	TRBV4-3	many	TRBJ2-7	CASSQGLDSTYEQYF	TGCGCCAGCAGCCAAGGGCTCGACAGTACCTACGAGCAGTACTTC
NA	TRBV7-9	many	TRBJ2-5	CASSPGIGEQETQYF	TGTGCCAGCAGCCCCGGTATAGGAGAGCAAGAGACCCAGTACTTC
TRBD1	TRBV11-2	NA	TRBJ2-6	CASSPDRVRGANVLTF	TGTGCCAGCAGCCCGGACAGGGTTAGGGGGGCCAACGTCCTGACTTTC
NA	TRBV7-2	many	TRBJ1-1	CASSLNSRAGEAFF	TGTGCCAGCAGCTTAAACAGTAGGGCGGGTGAAGCTTTCTTT
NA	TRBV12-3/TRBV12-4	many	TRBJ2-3	CASTLRSVLQYF	TGTGCCAGCACCCTTCGGTCGGTTTTACAGTATTTT